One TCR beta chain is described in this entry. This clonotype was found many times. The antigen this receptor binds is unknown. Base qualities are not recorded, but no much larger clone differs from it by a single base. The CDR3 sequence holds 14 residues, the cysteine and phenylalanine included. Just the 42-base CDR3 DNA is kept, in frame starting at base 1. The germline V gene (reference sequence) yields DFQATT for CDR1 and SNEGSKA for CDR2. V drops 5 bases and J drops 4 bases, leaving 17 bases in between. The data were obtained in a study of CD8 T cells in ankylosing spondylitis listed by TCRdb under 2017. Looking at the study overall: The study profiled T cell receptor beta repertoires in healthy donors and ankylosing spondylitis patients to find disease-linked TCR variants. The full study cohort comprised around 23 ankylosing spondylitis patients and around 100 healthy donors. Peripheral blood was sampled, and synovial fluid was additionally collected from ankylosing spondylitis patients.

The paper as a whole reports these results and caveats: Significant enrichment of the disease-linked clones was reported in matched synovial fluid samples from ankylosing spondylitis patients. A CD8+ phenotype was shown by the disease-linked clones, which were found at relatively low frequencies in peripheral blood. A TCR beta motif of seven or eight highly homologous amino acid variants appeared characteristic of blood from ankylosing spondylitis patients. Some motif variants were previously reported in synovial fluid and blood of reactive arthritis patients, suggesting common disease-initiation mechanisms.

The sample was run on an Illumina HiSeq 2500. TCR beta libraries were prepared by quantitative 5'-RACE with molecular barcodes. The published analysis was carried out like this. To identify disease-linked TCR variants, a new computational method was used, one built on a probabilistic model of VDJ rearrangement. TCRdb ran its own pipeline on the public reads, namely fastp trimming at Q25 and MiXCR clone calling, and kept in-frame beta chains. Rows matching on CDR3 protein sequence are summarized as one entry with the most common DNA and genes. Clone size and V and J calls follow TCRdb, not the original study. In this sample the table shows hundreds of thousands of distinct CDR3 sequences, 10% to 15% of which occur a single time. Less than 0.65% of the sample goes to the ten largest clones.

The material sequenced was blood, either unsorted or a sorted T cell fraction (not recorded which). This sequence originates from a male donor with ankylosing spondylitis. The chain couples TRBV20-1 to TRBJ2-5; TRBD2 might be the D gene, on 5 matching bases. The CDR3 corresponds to CSALDRRGPETQYF. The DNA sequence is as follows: TGCAGTGCTTTGGACCGTCGAGGGCCAGAGACCCAGTACTTC.